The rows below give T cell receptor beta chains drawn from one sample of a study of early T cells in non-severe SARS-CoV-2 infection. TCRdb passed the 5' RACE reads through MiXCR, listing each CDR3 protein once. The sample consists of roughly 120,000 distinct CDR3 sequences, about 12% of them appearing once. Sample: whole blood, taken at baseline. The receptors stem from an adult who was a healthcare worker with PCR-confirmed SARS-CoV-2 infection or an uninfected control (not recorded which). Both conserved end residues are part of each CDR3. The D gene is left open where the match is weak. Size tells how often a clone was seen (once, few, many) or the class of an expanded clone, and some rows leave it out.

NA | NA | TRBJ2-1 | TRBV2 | CASSDGLPSSYNEQFF | TGTGCCAGCAGTGATGGACTCCCGAGCTCCTACAATGAGCAGTTCTTC
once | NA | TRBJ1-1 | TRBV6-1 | CASLIFGQGTAFF | TGTGCCAGTCTCATTTTCGGGCAGGGAACAGCTTTCTTT
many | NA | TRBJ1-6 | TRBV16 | CASSFGLYNSPLHF | TGTGCCAGCAGCTTTGGACTCTATAATTCACCCCTCCACTTT
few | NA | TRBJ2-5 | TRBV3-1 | CASSQVLAGAPETQYF | TGTGCCAGCAGCCAGGTTCTGGCGGGTGCTCCAGAGACCCAGTACTTC
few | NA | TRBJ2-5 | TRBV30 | CAWSRRRQETQYF | TGTGCCTGGAGTCGGCGGCGGCAAGAGACCCAGTACTTC
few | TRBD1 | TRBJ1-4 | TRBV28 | CASNSQGVGEKLFF | TGTGCCAGCAACTCACAGGGGGTCGGGGAAAAACTGTTTTTT
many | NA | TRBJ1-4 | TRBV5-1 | CASSPGDANEKLFF | TGCGCCAGCAGCCCGGGTGACGCAAATGAAAAACTGTTTTTT
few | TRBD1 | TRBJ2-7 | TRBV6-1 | CASRPQDRDYEQYF | TGTGCCAGCAGACCGCAGGACAGGGACTACGAGCAGTACTTC
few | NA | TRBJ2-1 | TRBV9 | CASSRASLDEQFF | TGTGCCAGCAGCCGTGCTAGTCTCGATGAGCAGTTCTTC
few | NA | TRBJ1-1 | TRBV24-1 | CATSFGTNTEAFF | TGTGCCACCAGCTTTGGGACAAACACTGAAGCTTTCTTT
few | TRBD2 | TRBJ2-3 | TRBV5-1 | CASSLSPLLARADTQYF | TGCGCCAGCAGCCTTTCCCCGTTACTAGCGCGGGCAGATACGCAGTATTTT
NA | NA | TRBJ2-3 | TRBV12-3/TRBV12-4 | CASSLLGGSTDTQYF | TGTGCCAGCAGTTTACTGGGCGGAAGCACAGATACGCAGTATTTT
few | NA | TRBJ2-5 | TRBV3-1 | CASSPPGAGAETQYF | TGTGCCAGCAGCCCCCCAGGGGCGGGAGCGGAGACCCAGTACTTC
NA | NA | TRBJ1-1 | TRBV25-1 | CASREPGQNTEAFF | TGTGCCAGCAGAGAACCGGGACAAAACACTGAAGCTTTCTTT
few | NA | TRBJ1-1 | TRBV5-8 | CASNRDWSNTEAFF | TGTGCCAGCAACCGGGACTGGTCAAACACTGAAGCTTTCTTT
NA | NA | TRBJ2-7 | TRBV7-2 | CASSLYGVEQYF | TGTGCCAGCAGCTTATATGGGGTCGAGCAGTACTTC
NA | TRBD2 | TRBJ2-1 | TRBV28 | CASSFLAGSSYNEQFF | TGTGCCAGCAGTTTCCTAGCGGGAAGCTCCTACAATGAGCAGTTCTTC
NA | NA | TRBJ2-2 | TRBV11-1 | CASSSRTGKRDTGELFF | TGTGCCAGCAGCTCCCGGACGGGAAAGAGGGATACCGGGGAGCTGTTTTTT
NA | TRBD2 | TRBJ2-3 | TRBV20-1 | CSESSGGAQDTQYF | TGCAGTGAGTCTAGCGGGGGGGCCCAAGATACGCAGTATTTT
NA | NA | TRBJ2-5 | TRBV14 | CASSQGVFAEETQYF | TGTGCCAGCAGCCAAGGAGTGTTTGCCGAAGAGACCCAGTACTTC
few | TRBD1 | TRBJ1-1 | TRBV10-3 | CAIRGGRDTEAFF | TGTGCCATCAGAGGGGGCAGGGACACTGAAGCTTTCTTT
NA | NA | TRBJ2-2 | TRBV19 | CASTTETYTGELFF | TGTGCCAGTACCACGGAGACCTACACCGGGGAGCTGTTTTTT
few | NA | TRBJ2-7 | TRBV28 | CASSLTTNQQYF | TGTGCCAGCAGTTTAACGACAAATCAGCAGTACTTC
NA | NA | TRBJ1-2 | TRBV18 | CASSPGGNYGYTF | TGTGCCAGCTCACCAGGCGGAAACTATGGCTACACCTTC
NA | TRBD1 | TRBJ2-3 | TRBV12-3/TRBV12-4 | CASSLVTGGTDTQYF | TGTGCCAGCAGTTTAGTTACAGGGGGCACAGATACGCAGTATTTT
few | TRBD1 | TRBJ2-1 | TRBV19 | CASSILGGQGFPDEQFF | TGTGCCAGTAGTATTTTAGGCGGACAGGGGTTTCCGGATGAGCAGTTCTTC
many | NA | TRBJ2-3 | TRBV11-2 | CASSLASSVNTDTQYF | TGTGCCAGCAGCTTAGCGAGTAGCGTCAACACAGATACGCAGTATTTT
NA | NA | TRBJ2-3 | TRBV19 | CASSKDLDYTDTQYF | TGTGCCAGTAGTAAAGATCTTGACTACACAGATACGCAGTATTTT
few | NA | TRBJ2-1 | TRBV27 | CASSKAGSSYNEQFF | TGTGCCAGCAGTAAGGCGGGAAGCTCCTACAATGAGCAGTTCTTC
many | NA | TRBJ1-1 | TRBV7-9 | CASSLREARAGAFF | TGTGCCAGCAGCTTAAGGGAGGCCCGCGCGGGAGCTTTCTTT
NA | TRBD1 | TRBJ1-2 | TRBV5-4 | CASSLDRLGNYGYTF | TGTGCCAGCAGCCTGGACAGGCTTGGAAACTATGGCTACACCTTC
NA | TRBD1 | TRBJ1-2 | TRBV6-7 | CASSENRGKIYGYTF | TGTGCCAGCAGTGAAAACAGGGGGAAGATCTATGGCTACACCTTC
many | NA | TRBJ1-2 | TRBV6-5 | CASSSPGRPSEGYTF | TGTGCCAGCAGTTCCCCGGGACGGCCAAGCGAAGGCTACACCTTC
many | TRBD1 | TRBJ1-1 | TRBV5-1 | CASSLVLDRDRNTEAFF | TGCGCCAGCAGCTTGGTCCTCGACAGGGATCGGAACACTGAAGCTTTCTTT
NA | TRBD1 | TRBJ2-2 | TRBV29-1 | CSVNRDRNTGELFF | TGCAGCGTTAACCGGGACAGAAACACCGGGGAGCTGTTTTTT
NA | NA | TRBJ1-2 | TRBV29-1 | CSALRQLARYTF | TGCAGCGCCCTCAGACAGTTGGCTCGCTACACCTTC
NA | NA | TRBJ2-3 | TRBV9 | CASSPGGGSTDTQYF | TGTGCCAGCAGCCCTGGGGGAGGTAGCACAGATACGCAGTATTTT
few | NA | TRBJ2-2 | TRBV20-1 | CSATAGRAYGELFF | TGCAGTGCTACAGCCGGGAGAGCCTACGGGGAGCTGTTTTTT
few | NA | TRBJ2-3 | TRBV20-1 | CSARWSTDTQYF | TGCAGTGCTAGATGGAGCACAGATACGCAGTATTTT
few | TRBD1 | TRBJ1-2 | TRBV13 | CASSFETGNYGYTF | TGTGCCAGCAGCTTCGAGACAGGGAACTATGGCTACACCTTC
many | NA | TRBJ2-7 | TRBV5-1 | CASSLQGGIYEQYF | TGCGCCAGCAGCTTGCAGGGGGGGATCTACGAGCAGTACTTC
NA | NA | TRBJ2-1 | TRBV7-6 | CASSDRTYNEQFF | TGTGCCAGCAGTGACAGGACCTACAATGAGCAGTTCTTC
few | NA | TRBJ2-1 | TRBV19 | CASTPASYGGSEQFF | TGTGCCAGTACCCCAGCGAGCTACGGGGGAAGTGAGCAGTTCTTC
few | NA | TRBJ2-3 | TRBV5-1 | CASRNSTSTDTQYF | TGCGCCAGCAGAAACTCCACTAGCACAGATACGCAGTATTTT